One sample yielded the 21 T cell receptor beta chains listed below, sequenced in a study of response to subunit inactivated influenza vaccine. TCRdb used MiXCR to reprocess the RT-PCR reads, holding one entry per CDR3 protein. This repertoire shows about 180,000 distinct CDR3 sequences, approximately 12% found once; its top ten account for roughly a third. The material was CD8+ T cells sorted from PBMCs, obtained around 25 months after vaccination. All receptors derive from a man between 50 and 75 years old who received an inactivated influenza vaccine.

V usage is TRBV10-2 and J usage is TRBJ2-3; D possibly corresponds to TRBD1 (5 bases). The V gene's germline CDR1 is WSHSY and CDR2 SAAADI. This CDR3 contains 13 residues. Trimming stripped 2 bases from V and 4 bases from J, with 7 bases between. In nucleotides, the CDR3 is TGCGCCAGCAGTGAGGGCAGGGCAGATACGCAGTATTTT. Its protein is CASSEGRADTQYF.

This sequence joins TRBV28 and TRBJ2-5; tentative D call: TRBD1 (6 bases). Trimming pared 5 bases from V and 8 bases from J, leaving 18 bases between. The germline V gene encodes CDR1 MDHEN and CDR2 SYDVKM. This CDR3 has 14 residues. The CDR3 here is CASSATGYPDTQYF. Here the CDR3 DNA reads TGTGCCAGCAGTGCAACAGGGTACCCAGATACCCAGTACTTC.

The chain carries TRBV20-1 and TRBJ2-3, with a possible D match to TRBD2 (7 bases). The germline V gene has CDR1 DFQATT and CDR2 SNEGSKA (reference sequence). There are 15 residues in the CDR3. Trimming removed 6 bases at V and 1 base at J, with 17 bases between. The CDR3 DNA sequence: TGCAGTGCCCCCCGGGGGGCGTCTCGCACAGATACGCAGTATTTT. Translating it yields CSAPRGASRTDTQYF.

This clonotype has a handful of counts. The chain is built from TRBV7-6 and TRBJ2-2; 9 bases align to TRBD2. CDR1 SGHVS and CDR2 FNYEAQ come from the germline V gene. The CDR3 covers 16 residues. J gave up 4 bases and V 4 bases, and 7 bases lay outside the gene matches. This CDR3 reads CASSSTSGGGTGELFF. The CDR3 DNA sequence: TGTGCCAGCAGCTCGACTAGCGGAGGGGGCACCGGGGAGCTGTTTTTT.

V gene TRBV11-1 combines with J gene TRBJ2-3; 12 bases fit TRBD2. CDR3 size: 19 residues. CDR1 and CDR2 (germline): SGHAT, FQDESV (reference sequence). V shed 3 bases and J 2 bases; nucleotides not matched to a gene: 12. CDR3 region: CASSFVTRTSGAITDTQYF. As DNA, the CDR3 is TGTGCCAGCAGCTTCGTTACAAGGACTAGCGGGGCGATCACAGATACGCAGTATTTT.

This sequence joins TRBV4-3 and TRBJ2-7; D is undetermined. This CDR3 region has 17 residues. Germline V CDR1 and CDR2: LGHNA, YSLEER. The V end was cut by 0 bases, the J end by 2 bases, with 17 bases between. The CDR3: CASSQEITPKITYEQYF. As DNA, the CDR3 is TGCGCCAGCAGCCAAGAAATCACCCCCAAAATCACCTACGAGCAGTACTTC.

This clonotype was observed a few times. The V gene is TRBV2, the J gene TRBJ2-5; 7 nucleotides match TRBD1. The germline CDR1 and CDR2 sequences are SNHLY and FYNNEI. This CDR3 contains 16 residues. J lost 3 bases, V lost 5 bases, and 12 bases had no gene match. In DNA form, the CDR3 reads TGTGCCAGCAGTCTATTCCGATACGGGACAGAAGAGACCCAGTACTTC. Protein product: CASSLFRYGTEETQYF.

The V and J genes are TRBV20-1 and TRBJ2-1; TRBD1 or TRBD2 may be the D gene (5 bases each). Germline V CDR1 and CDR2: DFQATT, SNEGSKA (reference sequence). V was clipped by 3 bases and J by 6 bases, with 21 bases between them. There are 16 residues in the CDR3. As DNA, the CDR3 is TGCAGTGCTAGCGCCCAAGGGACCGCGAGGAGCAATGAGCAGTTCTTC. Translating gives CSASAQGTARSNEQFF.

This clonotype was counted at least ten times. The chain links TRBV12-3 or TRBV12-4 to TRBJ2-6, with 7 bases aligning to TRBD1. With V trimmed by 5 bases and J by 2 bases, 0 bases remained unmatched. This CDR3 comprises 14 residues. CDR3 loop: CASSDRAGANVLTF. CDR3 in DNA: TGTGCCAGCAGTGACAGGGCTGGGGCCAACGTCCTGACTTTC.

The genes are TRBV27 and TRBJ1-4; no definite D call. V dropped 5 bases and J dropped 3 bases, with 13 bases sitting between them. This CDR3 comprises 15 residues. From germline, CDR1 is MNHEY and CDR2 SMNVEV (reference sequence). DNA for the CDR3: TGTGCCAGCAGTCCATGGACCGAGGCTAATGAAAAACTGTTTTTT. Protein: CASSPWTEANEKLFF.

Regarding this clonotype: A single base separates this from a much larger clone, so it may be a read error. J is TRBJ1-5 and V is TRBV28; TRBD1 aligns across 8 bases. The germline gives CDR1 MDHEN, CDR2 SYDVKM. The length of the CDR3 is 14 residues. Trimming at V came to 6 bases and at J to 5 bases, leaving 6 bases not matched to a gene. The CDR3 nucleotides read TGTGCCAGCAGATGGACAGGGCACGATCAGCCCCAGCATTTT. Encoded protein: CASRWTGHDQPQHF. The variable domain in full, completed from reference TRBV28 and TRBJ1-5, reads DVKVTQSSRYLVKRTGEKVFLECVQDMDHENMFWYRQDPGLGLRLIYFSYDVKMKEKGDIPEGYSVSREKKERFSLILESASTNQTSMYLCASRWTGHDQPQHFGDGTRLSIL.

The table lists this clonotype with a few counts. This chain uses TRBV10-2 with TRBJ2-1, with D perhaps assigned TRBD1 or TRBD2 (5 bases each). V lost 9 bases, J lost 8 bases, and 23 bases lay in between. CDR1 is WSHSY and CDR2 is SAAADI in the germline V gene. There are 15 residues in the CDR3. CDR3 loop: CASQGVGKIGDEQFF. The CDR3 DNA follows: TGCGCCAGTCAAGGGGTGGGGAAAATCGGGGATGAGCAGTTCTTC.

The rearrangement uses TRBV6-5 and TRBJ1-4; D unclear. Germline V CDR1 and CDR2: MNHEY, SVGAGI. Trimming shortened V by 2 bases and J by 0 bases, and 7 bases separated the two germline ends. The CDR3 sequence is 15 residues long. The CDR3 nucleotides are TGTGCCAGCAGTTACGGTGGAGCAACTAATGAAAAACTGTTTTTT. It specifies CASSYGGATNEKLFF.

This clonotype was recorded a few times. The gene calls are TRBV28 and TRBJ2-7; TRBD1 matches at 8 bases. The CDR3 runs to 16 residues. V trimming: 5 bases; J trimming: 3 bases; junction bases outside the gene matches: 12. From germline, CDR1 is MDHEN and CDR2 SYDVKM. This CDR3 is CASSITGTGAIYEQYF. In DNA form, the CDR3 reads TGTGCCAGCAGTATTACCGGGACAGGAGCGATCTACGAGCAGTACTTC.

The table lists this clonotype with many counts. CDR3 protein: CASSLALAGSYNEQFF. The CDR3 DNA follows: TGCGCCAGCAGCTTGGCCCTAGCGGGCTCCTACAATGAGCAGTTCTTC. The rearrangement joins TRBV5-1 to TRBJ2-1; 8 bases align to TRBD2. Unmatched junction bases numbered 2, after V lost 0 bases and J lost 0 bases. The CDR3 runs to 16 residues. Germline V lookup: CDR1 SGHRS, CDR2 YFSETQ.

The chain links TRBV20-1 to TRBJ1-1; D call uncertain. This CDR3 has 13 residues. The ends were cut back, 3 bases at V and 5 bases at J, with 13 bases in the middle. Germline CDR1 DFQATT, CDR2 SNEGSKA (reference sequence). The CDR3 DNA sequence: TGCAGTGCTAGGTTTACTGGGAAAACTGAAGCTTTCTTT. It is translated as CSARFTGKTEAFF.

This clonotype was detected many times. This chain links TRBV13 with TRBJ2-7, with 9 nucleotides matching TRBD2. Per the germline V gene, CDR1 is PRHDT and CDR2 is FYEKMQ (reference sequence). The CDR3 is 19 amino acids. The V segment lost 1 base and the J segment 4 bases; nucleotides outside the gene matches: 17. The CDR3: CASSLVASGNRKSGYEQYF. The DNA for the CDR3 is TGTGCCAGCAGCTTAGTTGCTAGCGGGAACAGAAAGTCGGGGTACGAGCAGTACTTC. Combining the CDR3 with reference TRBV13 and TRBJ2-7 gives the whole variable domain AAGVIQSPRHLIKEKRETATLKCYPIPRHDTVYWYQQGPGQDPQFLISFYEKMQSDKGSIPDRFSAQQFSDYHSELNMSSLELGDSALYFCASSLVASGNRKSGYEQYFGPGTRLTVT.

A few counts support this clonotype. This chain uses TRBV2 with TRBJ2-2; D may be TRBD2 (5 bases). Germline CDR1 SNHLY, CDR2 FYNNEI. The V gene lost 3 bases and the J gene lost 6 bases, with 11 bases spanning the gap. The length of the CDR3 is 14 residues. The CDR3, as DNA: TGTGCCAGCAGTGACCTTAGCGTGGCCGGGGAGCTGTTTTTT. Protein product: CASSDLSVAGELFF. The complete variable domain, with remaining parts taken from reference TRBV2 and TRBJ2-2, reads EPEVTQTPSHQVTQMGQEVILRCVPISNHLYFYWYRQILGQKVEFLVSFYNNEISEKSEIFDDQFSVERPDGSNFTLKIRSTKLEDSAMYFCASSDLSVAGELFFGEGSRLTVL.

This clonotype was seen a handful of times. The gene calls are TRBV6-5 and TRBJ2-2; D may be TRBD1 or TRBD2 (5 bases each). There are 19 residues in the CDR3. Germline assignment: CDR1 MNHEY and CDR2 SVGAGI. Trimming cost V 0 bases and J 3 bases, with 20 bases left between them. CDR3 coding DNA: TGTGCCAGCAGTTACTCGACGTCCACGGGGCAGGTGTACACCGGGGAGCTGTTTTTT. Protein product: CASSYSTSTGQVYTGELFF.

This clonotype appeared many times. The J gene is TRBJ2-7, the V gene TRBV7-9, with 9 bases lining up with TRBD2. The CDR3 has 14 residues. Trimming removed 5 bases from V and 9 bases from J; junction bases left unmatched: 11. CDR1 SEHNR and CDR2 FQNEAQ come from the germline V gene (reference sequence). As DNA, the CDR3 is TGTGCCAGCAGCGCTAGCGGGGAGGGATTTGGGCAGTACTTC. This translates into CASSASGEGFGQYF.

The chain joins TRBV6-1 to TRBJ2-2; a possible D gene is TRBD1 (6 bases). The germline CDR1 and CDR2 sequences are MNHNS and SASEGT. V lost 6 bases and J 4 bases, leaving 18 bases between the germline ends. This CDR3 has 16 residues. CDR3 DNA: TGTGCCAGCAGGGGAACCGGGACATTTGGCACCGGGGAGCTGTTTTTT. It codes for CASRGTGTFGTGELFF.